These T cell receptor beta chains were read from a single sample in a study of molecular identifiers for immune sequencing clone quantification. One entry per CDR3 protein, called by TCRdb with MiXCR from the PCR reads. The data hold about 510,000 distinct CDR3 sequences, with under 30% observed a single time. The sample taken for sequencing was naive CD8+ T cells from blood, with Jurkat cell RNA spiked in. All receptors derive from a human donor in good health. Some libraries in this study had Jurkat cell RNA spiked in. The CDR3 runs from the conserved cysteine through the conserved F or W. Each record gives: clone size, V gene, D gene, J gene, CDR3 DNA, CDR3 protein. D genes are given only for firm matches. Where a row states a size, it is once, few, many or the class of an expanded clone; other rows omit it.

clone size: few
V gene: TRBV28
D gene: .
J gene: TRBJ1-4
CDR3 DNA: TGTGCCAGCAGTTCCAACGATGAAAAACTGTTTTTT
CDR3 protein: CASSSNDEKLFF

clone size: many
V gene: TRBV28
D gene: TRBD1
J gene: TRBJ2-7
CDR3 DNA: TGTGCCAGCAGTTCTATCCTACAGGGGGCACGGTCTCGGTACGAGCAGTACTTC
CDR3 protein: CASSSILQGARSRYEQYF

clone size: .
V gene: TRBV7-9
D gene: .
J gene: TRBJ1-6
CDR3 DNA: TGTGCCAGCAGCCTCACCCGGGGTGTGCGGTCACCCCTCCACTTT
CDR3 protein: CASSLTRGVRSPLHF

clone size: many
V gene: TRBV7-9
D gene: .
J gene: TRBJ2-2
CDR3 DNA: TGTGCCAGCAGCCCGATTCGACAGACCGTCACCGGGGAGCTGTTTTTT
CDR3 protein: CASSPIRQTVTGELFF

clone size: .
V gene: TRBV20-1
D gene: TRBD1
J gene: TRBJ2-7
CDR3 DNA: TGCAGTACTGACAGGGGGTTATCCTACGAGCAGTACTTC
CDR3 protein: CSTDRGLSYEQYF

clone size: .
V gene: TRBV6-2/TRBV6-3
D gene: TRBD1
J gene: TRBJ1-1
CDR3 DNA: TGTGCCGGCAGTTACCCCCGGGACAGGGGGCTCACTGAAGCTTTCTTT
CDR3 protein: CAGSYPRDRGLTEAFF

clone size: many
V gene: TRBV27
D gene: .
J gene: TRBJ2-7
CDR3 DNA: TGTGCCAGCAGTTTGGCAGGCAGGAGGAACGAGCAGTACTTC
CDR3 protein: CASSLAGRRNEQYF

clone size: .
V gene: TRBV7-2
D gene: .
J gene: TRBJ1-1
CDR3 DNA: TGTGCCAGCAGCCTGGCTTTTTCCCCCACTGGAGCTTTCTTT
CDR3 protein: CASSLAFSPTGAFF

clone size: .
V gene: TRBV7-9
D gene: TRBD1
J gene: TRBJ2-1
CDR3 DNA: TGTGCCAGCAGCTTAACACTGACAGGGGACAATGAGCAGTTCTTC
CDR3 protein: CASSLTLTGDNEQFF

clone size: few
V gene: TRBV4-1
D gene: .
J gene: TRBJ2-7
CDR3 DNA: TGCGCCAGCAGCCACAGCTCGGCGAGCACCTACGAGCAGTACTTC
CDR3 protein: CASSHSSASTYEQYF

clone size: .
V gene: TRBV5-4
D gene: .
J gene: TRBJ2-5
CDR3 DNA: TGTGCCAGCAGCTTGAAAATAGCAACAGAGACCCAGTACTTC
CDR3 protein: CASSLKIATETQYF

clone size: few
V gene: TRBV20-1
D gene: .
J gene: TRBJ2-5
CDR3 DNA: TGCAGTGCTAGAGATCCTAGCCGGCAAGAGACCCAGTACTTC
CDR3 protein: CSARDPSRQETQYF

clone size: .
V gene: TRBV9
D gene: .
J gene: TRBJ1-1
CDR3 DNA: TGTGCCAGCAGCGTGGACAGCAATATGAACACTGAAGCTTTCTTT
CDR3 protein: CASSVDSNMNTEAFF

clone size: few
V gene: TRBV29-1
D gene: .
J gene: TRBJ2-1
CDR3 DNA: TGCAGCGTTGAAGCCCCGGGCGGGTACAATGAGCAGTTCTTC
CDR3 protein: CSVEAPGGYNEQFF

clone size: few
V gene: TRBV29-1
D gene: .
J gene: TRBJ1-2
CDR3 DNA: TGCAGCGTTGCTGCTCTCGACAACTATGGCTACACCTTC
CDR3 protein: CSVAALDNYGYTF

clone size: few
V gene: TRBV6-5
D gene: .
J gene: TRBJ1-2
CDR3 DNA: TGTGCCAGCAGTTACTGGGACGGAGGACCCTATGGCTACACCTTC
CDR3 protein: CASSYWDGGPYGYTF

clone size: few
V gene: TRBV7-8
D gene: .
J gene: TRBJ2-5
CDR3 DNA: TGTGCCAGCACCGAAACTAGCCACGAGACCCAGTACTTC
CDR3 protein: CASTETSHETQYF

clone size: .
V gene: TRBV27
D gene: .
J gene: TRBJ2-2
CDR3 DNA: TGTGCCAGCAGTTTATTAGCCGGGATAGGGGCCGGGGAGCTGTTTTTT
CDR3 protein: CASSLLAGIGAGELFF

clone size: .
V gene: TRBV28
D gene: TRBD2
J gene: TRBJ2-3
CDR3 DNA: TGTGCCAGCAGTTTAACCGGAGGACTAGCGGGGGTCACAGATACGCAGTATTTT
CDR3 protein: CASSLTGGLAGVTDTQYF

clone size: many
V gene: TRBV2
D gene: .
J gene: TRBJ1-1
CDR3 DNA: TGTGCCAGCAGTGCAGGAAAAATGAACACTGAAGCTTTCTTT
CDR3 protein: CASSAGKMNTEAFF

clone size: few
V gene: TRBV5-1
D gene: .
J gene: TRBJ2-7
CDR3 DNA: TGCGCCAGCAGCTTGACCTCTTACTACGAGCAGTACTTC
CDR3 protein: CASSLTSYYEQYF

clone size: .
V gene: TRBV5-8
D gene: .
J gene: TRBJ2-5
CDR3 DNA: TGTGCCAGCAGCGTTCCCCCGGTTACAGCTTTACAAGAGACCCAGTACTTC
CDR3 protein: CASSVPPVTALQETQYF

clone size: .
V gene: TRBV5-6
D gene: .
J gene: TRBJ2-7
CDR3 DNA: TGTGCCAGCAGCCCGCTTTTCTCCCCAGGACAGACCTACGAGCAGTACTTC
CDR3 protein: CASSPLFSPGQTYEQYF

clone size: many
V gene: TRBV2
D gene: .
J gene: TRBJ2-5
CDR3 DNA: TGTGCCAGCAGTGACAGGGGCAGCAACCAAGAGACCCAGTACTTC
CDR3 protein: CASSDRGSNQETQYF

clone size: .
V gene: TRBV6-5
D gene: TRBD1
J gene: TRBJ2-7
CDR3 DNA: TGTGCCAGCAGTTACGGCGCCGCAGGGGGCGAGGAGCAGTACTTC
CDR3 protein: CASSYGAAGGEEQYF

clone size: .
V gene: TRBV29-1
D gene: .
J gene: TRBJ1-1
CDR3 DNA: TGCAGCGTTCGTGAGTGTCCCACTGAAGCTCTCTTT
CDR3 protein: CSVRECPTEALF

clone size: .
V gene: TRBV6-6
D gene: .
J gene: TRBJ2-1
CDR3 DNA: TGTGCCAGCAGTCCACCAACGGGGGAGACCTACAATGAGCAGTTCTTC
CDR3 protein: CASSPPTGETYNEQFF

clone size: many
V gene: TRBV30
D gene: .
J gene: TRBJ2-7
CDR3 DNA: TGTGCCTGGACCGCCACGGGGTACGGCTCCTACGAGCAGTACTTC
CDR3 protein: CAWTATGYGSYEQYF

clone size: .
V gene: TRBV7-9
D gene: .
J gene: TRBJ1-1
CDR3 DNA: TGTGCCAGCAGCTTTGGGAACCCTAAAGCTTTCTTT
CDR3 protein: CASSFGNPKAFF

clone size: .
V gene: TRBV19
D gene: TRBD1
J gene: TRBJ2-1
CDR3 DNA: TGTGCCAGTAGCCTGGACAGGGGGCTCCGAGGGAGTGAGCAGTTCTTC
CDR3 protein: CASSLDRGLRGSEQFF

clone size: few
V gene: TRBV28
D gene: .
J gene: TRBJ1-2
CDR3 DNA: TGTGCCAGCAGTTCAACCTATGGCTACACCTTC
CDR3 protein: CASSSTYGYTF

clone size: many
V gene: TRBV28
D gene: .
J gene: TRBJ1-2
CDR3 DNA: TGTGCCAGCAGGCCCGACAGAGCTAACTATGGCTACACCTTC
CDR3 protein: CASRPDRANYGYTF

clone size: .
V gene: TRBV30
D gene: .
J gene: TRBJ2-2
CDR3 DNA: TGTGCCTGGACGGAGGGAGCGAACACCGGGGAGCTGTTTTTT
CDR3 protein: CAWTEGANTGELFF

clone size: .
V gene: TRBV7-9
D gene: TRBD2
J gene: TRBJ2-3
CDR3 DNA: TGTGCCAGCACCTCGGGACTACCTGGGGAGAGTACGCAGTATTTT
CDR3 protein: CASTSGLPGESTQYF

clone size: many
V gene: TRBV29-1
D gene: TRBD2
J gene: TRBJ2-5
CDR3 DNA: TGCAGCGTTGAAGATTGGGAGGGTGGGGGAAACCAAGAGACCCAGTACTTC
CDR3 protein: CSVEDWEGGGNQETQYF

clone size: few
V gene: TRBV5-6
D gene: TRBD1
J gene: TRBJ2-7
CDR3 DNA: TGTGCCAGCAGCTTTGGGGGACAGGGGGCGTACGAGCAGTACTTC
CDR3 protein: CASSFGGQGAYEQYF

clone size: .
V gene: TRBV9
D gene: .
J gene: TRBJ2-2
CDR3 DNA: TGTGCCAGCAGCGACCGACTGGGGTCCGGGGAGCTGTTTTTT
CDR3 protein: CASSDRLGSGELFF

clone size: .
V gene: TRBV6-5
D gene: .
J gene: TRBJ1-2
CDR3 DNA: TGTGCCAGCAGTCCGGCGGGAGAGGGCGAATATGGCTACACCTTC
CDR3 protein: CASSPAGEGEYGYTF

clone size: few
V gene: TRBV5-1
D gene: .
J gene: TRBJ2-3
CDR3 DNA: TGCGCCAGCAGCTTGGCCTCAGCAGATACGCAGTATTTT
CDR3 protein: CASSLASADTQYF

clone size: .
V gene: TRBV20-1
D gene: .
J gene: TRBJ2-7
CDR3 DNA: TGCAGTGCCAATACCCAAAGCTCCAACGAGCAGTACTTC
CDR3 protein: CSANTQSSNEQYF

clone size: few
V gene: TRBV12-3/TRBV12-4
D gene: .
J gene: TRBJ2-7
CDR3 DNA: TGTGCCAGCAGTTTTGGCGGTTTTGGTTACGAGCAGTACTTC
CDR3 protein: CASSFGGFGYEQYF

clone size: many
V gene: TRBV9
D gene: .
J gene: TRBJ2-6
CDR3 DNA: TGTGCCAGCAGCGTCTCTGGGGCCAACGTCCTGACTTTC
CDR3 protein: CASSVSGANVLTF

clone size: many
V gene: TRBV29-1
D gene: .
J gene: TRBJ2-2
CDR3 DNA: TGCAGCGTTGAGCCAGGGTCCGGGGAGCTGTTTTTT
CDR3 protein: CSVEPGSGELFF

clone size: .
V gene: TRBV5-1
D gene: .
J gene: TRBJ2-1
CDR3 DNA: TGCGCCAGCAGCTTGAATGGGGCAAATAATGAGCAGTTCTTC
CDR3 protein: CASSLNGANNEQFF

clone size: .
V gene: TRBV6-5
D gene: TRBD1
J gene: TRBJ1-2
CDR3 DNA: TGTGCCAGCAGGACAGGGGAAACTAACTATGGCTACACCTTC
CDR3 protein: CASRTGETNYGYTF

clone size: .
V gene: TRBV30
D gene: TRBD1
J gene: TRBJ2-7
CDR3 DNA: TGTGCCTGGGATGGACAGGGCCACGAGCAGTACTTC
CDR3 protein: CAWDGQGHEQYF

clone size: few
V gene: TRBV30
D gene: .
J gene: TRBJ2-5
CDR3 DNA: TGTGCCTGGGTGGGCCCCGGGACACACCAAGAGACCCAGTACTTC
CDR3 protein: CAWVGPGTHQETQYF

clone size: many
V gene: TRBV5-4
D gene: .
J gene: TRBJ2-7
CDR3 DNA: TGTGCCAGCAGCCTACCCGACAGTGCCGAGCAGTACTTC
CDR3 protein: CASSLPDSAEQYF

clone size: .
V gene: TRBV12-5
D gene: .
J gene: TRBJ2-2
CDR3 DNA: TGTGCTAGTGGTTTGCCGGAAGGGGGAATCACCGGGGAGCTGTTTTTT
CDR3 protein: CASGLPEGGITGELFF

clone size: many
V gene: TRBV12-3/TRBV12-4
D gene: TRBD1
J gene: TRBJ2-3
CDR3 DNA: TGTGCCAGCAGTTTATCATCCGGGGACAGGGCGAAAGATACGCAGTATTTT
CDR3 protein: CASSLSSGDRAKDTQYF

clone size: .
V gene: TRBV19
D gene: .
J gene: TRBJ1-1
CDR3 DNA: TGTGCCAGTAGCTTCGACATCGGTTTAATGAACACTGAAGCTTTCTTT
CDR3 protein: CASSFDIGLMNTEAFF

clone size: many
V gene: TRBV4-1
D gene: .
J gene: TRBJ2-3
CDR3 DNA: TGCGCCAGCAGCCAAGTCTTGGGGCTCGGGGCAGATACGCAGTATTTT
CDR3 protein: CASSQVLGLGADTQYF

clone size: few
V gene: TRBV19
D gene: .
J gene: TRBJ2-3
CDR3 DNA: TGTGCCAGTAGTAGGTGGGGGGGCACAGATACGCAGTATTTT
CDR3 protein: CASSRWGGTDTQYF

clone size: .
V gene: TRBV5-1
D gene: .
J gene: TRBJ2-7
CDR3 DNA: TGCGCCAGCAGCTTGGCGCCCCCCCTAGAGCAGTACTTC
CDR3 protein: CASSLAPPLEQYF

clone size: .
V gene: TRBV15
D gene: .
J gene: TRBJ2-6
CDR3 DNA: TGTGCCACCAGCAGGAAGGACGGCACCAACGTCCTGACTTTC
CDR3 protein: CATSRKDGTNVLTF

clone size: many
V gene: TRBV29-1
D gene: .
J gene: TRBJ2-5
CDR3 DNA: TGCAGCGTTGTACCTGTATGGCAAGACCAAGAGACCCAGTACTTC
CDR3 protein: CSVVPVWQDQETQYF

clone size: once
V gene: TRBV6-5
D gene: .
J gene: TRBJ1-2
CDR3 DNA: TGTGCCAGCACGGTCAGTCCTACCCCCAACTATGGCTACACCTTC
CDR3 protein: CASTVSPTPNYGYTF

clone size: few
V gene: TRBV7-9
D gene: .
J gene: TRBJ1-5
CDR3 DNA: TGTGCCAGCAGCTTAGGTGGGTCGGGTACCCAGCATTTT
CDR3 protein: CASSLGGSGTQHF

clone size: .
V gene: TRBV9
D gene: .
J gene: TRBJ2-2
CDR3 DNA: TGTGCCAGCAGCGGAAGGTACACCGGGGAGCTGGTTTTT
CDR3 protein: CASSGRYTGELVF